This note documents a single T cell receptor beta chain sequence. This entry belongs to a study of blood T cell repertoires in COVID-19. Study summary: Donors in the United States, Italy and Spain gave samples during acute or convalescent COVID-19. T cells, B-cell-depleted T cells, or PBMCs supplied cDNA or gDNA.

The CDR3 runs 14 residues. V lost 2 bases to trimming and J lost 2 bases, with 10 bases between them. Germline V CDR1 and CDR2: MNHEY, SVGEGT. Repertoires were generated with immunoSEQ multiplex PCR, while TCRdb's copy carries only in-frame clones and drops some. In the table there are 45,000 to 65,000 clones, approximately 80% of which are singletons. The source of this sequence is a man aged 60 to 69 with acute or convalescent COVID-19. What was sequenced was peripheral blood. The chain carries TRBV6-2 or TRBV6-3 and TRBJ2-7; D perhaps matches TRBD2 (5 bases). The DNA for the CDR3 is TGTGCCAGCAGTTACGGGTCTAGCCCCTACGAGCAGTACTTC. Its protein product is CASSYGSSPYEQYF.